This paragraph covers one TCR beta chain sequence. The sample is drawn from a study of cytomegalovirus exposure and HLA in healthy donors. Use of 60 Vbeta and 13 Jbeta primers characterized the PCR. Measured with immunoSEQ multiplex PCR; TCRdb has only the in-frame clones, and not every one. This sample yields about 120,000 clones, of which roughly a tenth are seen a single time; 2.5% to 3.5% belongs to the top ten. Germline V gene data show CDR1 as MRHNA and CDR2 as SNTAGT. The junction had 4 bases not matched to a gene; V was cut back by 6 bases and J by 8 bases. CDR3 length: 14 residues. The chain is built from TRBV6-4 and TRBJ2-1, with 13 nucleotides matching TRBD2. The sequencing input was PBMCs. The source is a man between 25 and 39 years old in good health and CMV-seronegative. The CDR3 reads CASRRTSGSDEQFF. In DNA, the CDR3 is TGTGCCAGCAGGCGGACTAGCGGGAGCGATGAGCAGTTCTTC.